The rows below give T cell receptor beta chains drawn from one sample of a study of CD8+ T cells in alopecia areata. The data were produced by immunoSEQ multiplex PCR, yet TCRdb's version contains in-frame clones alone and is incomplete. The table lists 30,000 to 40,000 clones, over 65% of them singletons. Sequences were obtained from NKG2D-low CD8+ T cells sorted from blood. The receptor set was obtained from a human donor with alopecia areata. The CDR3 runs from the conserved cysteine through the conserved F or W. The D gene is left open where the match is weak. The listing skips clone size in some rows; elsewhere it reads once, few, many or a size class.

d_gene,j_gene,v_gene,abundance,CDR3aa,CDR3nt
.,TRBJ2-7,TRBV7-9,.,CASSLERVLTYEQYF,TGTGCCAGCAGCTTAGAGAGGGTTTTGACCTACGAGCAGTACTTC
.,TRBJ1-5,TRBV6-5,.,CASSFDSYSNQPQHF,TGTGCCAGCAGCTTTGACAGCTATAGCAATCAGCCCCAGCATTTT
.,TRBJ2-2,TRBV29-1,.,CSAPDRANTGELFF,TGCAGCGCTCCGGACAGAGCTAACACCGGGGAGCTGTTTTTT
.,TRBJ2-5,TRBV19,few,CASTSGGTQYF,TGTGCCAGTACATCGGGGGGCACCCAGTACTTC
.,TRBJ2-5,TRBV4-2,.,CASSQELTEGETQYF,TGTGCCAGCAGCCAAGAATTGACAGAAGGAGAGACCCAGTACTTC
.,TRBJ2-4,TRBV5-6,.,CASSSGDSGDIQYF,TGTGCCAGCAGCTCCGGAGACAGTGGGGACATTCAGTACTTC
TRBD1,TRBJ2-1,TRBV4-3,.,CASSQDPGTVNEQFF,TGCGCCAGCAGCCAAGACCCCGGGACAGTAAATGAGCAGTTCTTC
TRBD1,TRBJ2-1,TRBV19,.,CASSPGTVYNEQFF,TGTGCCAGTAGTCCCGGGACAGTCTACAATGAGCAGTTCTTC
.,TRBJ2-6,TRBV19,.,CASSIGLGSGANVLTF,TGTGCCAGTAGTATAGGACTGGGCTCTGGGGCCAACGTCCTGACTTTC
.,TRBJ2-2,TRBV23-1,.,CASSQSTSFARKNTGELFF,TGCGCCAGCAGTCAATCTACGTCATTCGCAAGGAAAAACACCGGGGAGCTGTTTTTT
TRBD1,TRBJ1-1,TRBV6-1,.,CASSDSGQGDAIAFF,TGTGCCAGCAGTGACTCGGGACAGGGAGACGCCATAGCTTTCTTT
.,TRBJ2-2,TRBV2,.,CASIRINTGELFF,TGTGCCAGCATCAGGATTAACACCGGGGAGCTGTTTTTT
TRBD1,TRBJ2-5,TRBV11-2,.,CASSLLGTGTGETQYF,TGTGCCAGCAGCTTATTAGGGACAGGGACAGGGGAGACCCAGTACTTC
TRBD2,TRBJ2-5,TRBV25-1,.,CASSVSGGETQYF,TGTGCCAGCAGTGTTTCCGGGGGGGAGACCCAGTACTTC
.,TRBJ2-1,TRBV30,.,CAWSVLTSNEQFF,TGTGCCTGGAGTGTGTTAACTAGCAATGAGCAGTTCTTC
.,TRBJ1-2,TRBV27,.,CASSLSVGFGYTF,TGTGCCAGCAGTTTATCTGTAGGGTTTGGCTACACCTTC
.,TRBJ2-3,TRBV27,once,CASSFGTPDTQYF,TGTGCCAGCAGTTTCGGGACTCCCGATACGCAGTATTTT
.,TRBJ2-2,TRBV6-4,.,CASSDSLDTGELFF,TGTGCCAGCAGTGACTCCCTTGACACCGGGGAGCTGTTTTTT
.,TRBJ2-1,TRBV29-1,.,CSVDYRLSSYNEQFF,TGCAGCGTGGACTATAGGCTAAGCTCCTACAATGAGCAGTTCTTC
.,TRBJ1-6,TRBV4-2,.,CASSQESENSPLHF,TGTGCCAGCAGCCAAGAGTCGGAGAATTCACCCCTCCACTTT
TRBD1,TRBJ1-1,TRBV7-9,few,CASSAWDRRTEAFF,TGTGCCAGCAGCGCCTGGGACAGGAGGACTGAAGCTTTCTTT
.,TRBJ2-2,TRBV29-1,.,CSVDWGGQGNTGELFF,TGCAGCGTTGATTGGGGTGGTCAGGGGAACACCGGGGAGCTGTTTTTT
.,TRBJ2-7,TRBV27,.,CASRTQDNEQYF,TGTGCCAGCAGAACGCAGGATAACGAGCAGTACTTC
.,TRBJ1-2,TRBV30,.,CAWSLGTNYGYTF,TGTGCCTGGAGTCTCGGGACAAACTATGGCTACACCTTC
TRBD2,TRBJ2-3,TRBV6-4,.,CASSEGAGSTDTQYF,TGTGCCAGCAGCGAAGGAGCGGGAAGCACAGATACGCAGTATTTT
.,TRBJ2-1,TRBV6-4,.,CASSSTGNNEQFF,TGTGCCAGCAGTTCTACAGGGAACAATGAGCAGTTCTTC
.,TRBJ2-3,TRBV27,.,CASSSEQGARGDTQYF,TGTGCCAGCAGTTCCGAGCAAGGGGCGAGGGGAGATACGCAGTATTTT
TRBD2,TRBJ2-1,TRBV28,.,CASSRASGGVRQFF,TGTGCCAGCAGTCGGGCTAGCGGGGGGGTCCGGCAGTTCTTC
.,TRBJ2-7,TRBV27,.,CASSLTSRYEQYF,TGTGCCAGCAGTTTGACTAGTCGCTACGAGCAGTACTTC
.,TRBJ1-6,TRBV28,.,CASTTPTSVNSPLHF,TGTGCCAGCACCACCCCTACATCGGTTAATTCACCCCTCCACTTT
TRBD1,TRBJ2-1,TRBV6-6,once,CASSYTPGQGNNEQFF,TGTGCCAGCAGTTACACACCGGGACAGGGGAACAATGAGCAGTTCTTC
.,TRBJ2-1,TRBV27,.,CASSRTSLLEQFF,TGTGCCAGCAGCCGAACCTCCCTCTTAGAGCAGTTCTTC
.,TRBJ2-4,TRBV7-9,.,CASSIDAKNIQYF,TGTGCCAGCAGCATCGACGCCAAAAACATTCAGTACTTC
TRBD1,TRBJ2-3,TRBV30,.,CAWSVGTGGSDTQYF,TGTGCCTGGAGTGTAGGGACAGGGGGCTCAGATACGCAGTATTTT
.,TRBJ2-7,TRBV28,.,CASSTSRNEQYF,TGTGCCAGCAGTACCTCCCGTAACGAGCAGTACTTC
TRBD2,TRBJ2-1,TRBV12-5,.,CASGYGLAGSYNEQFF,TGTGCTAGTGGTTATGGACTAGCGGGCTCCTACAATGAGCAGTTCTTC
.,TRBJ2-2,TRBV28,.,CASSSSIIQGSNTGELFF,TGTGCCAGCAGTTCAAGTATAATACAGGGTTCCAACACCGGGGAGCTGTTTTTT
.,TRBJ1-1,TRBV5-4,.,CASSKVAGTNTEAFF,TGTGCCAGCAGTAAGGTAGCAGGGACGAACACTGAAGCTTTCTTT
.,TRBJ2-3,TRBV6-6,.,CASSRDDSTDTQYF,TGTGCCAGCAGTCGGGACGATAGCACAGATACGCAGTATTTT
TRBD1,TRBJ2-7,TRBV29-1,.,CSVEMGDRGFSEQYF,TGCAGCGTTGAAATGGGAGACAGGGGGTTCTCCGAGCAGTACTTC
.,TRBJ2-1,TRBV20-1,.,CSAPPYEQFF,TGCAGTGCCCCCCCGTACGAGCAGTTCTTC
TRBD2,TRBJ2-7,TRBV27,.,CASSLDGRFYEQYF,TGTGCCAGCAGTTTGGACGGGAGGTTTTACGAGCAGTACTTC
.,TRBJ2-7,TRBV4-1,.,CASSQVFGTTSYEQYF,TGCGCCAGCAGCCAAGTTTTCGGGACCACCTCCTACGAGCAGTACTTC
TRBD2,TRBJ2-1,TRBV6-4,many,CASSAGLATNEQFF,TGTGCCAGCAGTGCAGGACTAGCTACCAATGAGCAGTTCTTC
.,TRBJ2-1,TRBV28,.,CASTRPGAYNEQFF,TGTGCCAGCACTAGACCGGGGGCCTACAATGAGCAGTTCTTC
.,TRBJ1-1,TRBV5-1,.,CASSLFSGEAFF,TGCGCCAGCAGCTTGTTTTCAGGTGAAGCTTTCTTT
TRBD1,TRBJ2-7,TRBV11-2,.,CASSPTGYEQYF,TGTGCCAGCAGCCCGACAGGGTACGAGCAGTACTTC
.,TRBJ1-1,TRBV21-1,medium-sized,CASNRDGNTEAFF,TGTGCCAGCAACAGGGATGGGAACACTGAAGCTTTCTTT
.,TRBJ1-1,TRBV7-3,.,CASSHQGTEAFF,TGTGCCAGCAGCCATCAGGGCACTGAAGCTTTCTTT
.,TRBJ2-5,TRBV2,.,CASETGETQYF,TGTGCCAGCGAGACTGGGGAGACCCAGTACTTC
.,TRBJ2-7,TRBV5-1,.,CASSLTGQGPYEQYF,TGCGCCAGCAGCTTGACGGGACAAGGACCCTACGAGCAGTACTTC